This note documents a single TCR beta chain sequence. Its antigen is currently unknown. This sample stems from a study of T cell responses to AZD1222 COVID-19 vaccine. General study points: A reported finding is that nearly half of spike-specific TCRs target unmutated variant regions.

CDR3 size: 14 residues. CDR1 is SGDLS and CDR2 is YYNGEE in the germline V gene. Trimming removed 0 bases from V and 4 bases from J; junction bases left unmatched: 2. The table came from immunoSEQ multiplex PCR; TCRdb's copy has only in-frame clones and leaves some out. In the table there are tens of thousands of clones, approximately 90% of which are singletons. The sequence was collected from an adult who received the AZD1222 COVID-19 vaccine. The chain links TRBV9 to TRBJ2-7; 9 bases agree with TRBD2. Sequences were derived from peripheral blood, sampled 28 days after the second AZD1222 dose. The DNA of the CDR3 is TGTGCCAGCAGCGTAGGCGGGGGGGCATACGAGCAGTACTTC. Encoded protein: CASSVGGGAYEQYF. Based on the CDR3 plus reference TRBV9 and TRBJ2-7, the full variable domain is DSGVTQTPKHLITATGQRVTLRCSPRSGDLSVYWYQQSLDQGLQFLIQYYNGEERAKGNILERFSAQQFPDLHSELNLSSLELGDSALYFCASSVGGGAYEQYFGPGTRLTVT.